The 20 T cell receptor beta chains given below trace back to one sample, sequenced in a study of spatial heterogeneity in lung cancer. TCRdb reprocessed the 5' RACE reads with MiXCR, giving one entry per CDR3 protein. The repertoire holds 60,000 to 75,000 distinct CDR3 sequences, with roughly 6.4% as singletons. As to time point: sample taken at primary tumor resection. The sample consisted of PBMCs, taken at surgery. Receptors were obtained from a female donor with early-stage non-small cell lung cancer.

This clonotype was counted at least ten times. The chain has TRBV12-3 or TRBV12-4 and TRBJ2-3; D call uncertain. V was trimmed by 2 bases and J by 6 bases, leaving 3 bases between them. The CDR3 consists of 11 residues. CDR3 residues: CASSLSDTQYF. The CDR3 DNA sequence: TGTGCCAGCAGTTTAAGTGATACGCAGTATTTT.

CDR3 amino acids: CASSLGAASGSGETQYF. CDR3 in DNA: TGCGCCAGCAGCTTGGGGGCCGCTAGCGGGAGTGGAGAGACCCAGTACTTC. V and J are TRBV5-1 and TRBJ2-5; the match to TRBD2 covers 10 bases. The J segment lost 4 bases and the V segment lost 0 bases, leaving 9 bases of the junction unmatched. Germline CDR1 SGHRS, CDR2 YFSETQ. There are 17 residues in the CDR3.

The sample holds many counts of this clonotype. CDR3 residues: CSVERQGSEQYF. The DNA of the CDR3 is TGCAGCGTTGAACGGCAGGGGTCCGAGCAGTACTTC. The chain couples TRBV29-1 to TRBJ2-7, with D possibly TRBD1 on 6 matching bases. This CDR3 spans 12 amino acids. Germline values: CDR1 SQVTM, CDR2 ANQGSEA. Deletions cut 2 bases from V and 6 bases from J, with 11 bases between.

In this sample, this clonotype turned up many times. The chain joins TRBV5-1 to TRBJ1-6; TRBD1 aligns across 10 bases. This CDR3 contains 15 residues. Germline CDR1 reads SGHRS; CDR2 reads YFSETQ. V was clipped by 3 bases and J by 7 bases; unmatched bases: 4. CDR3 bases: TGCGCCAGCAGCTCGGGACAGGGGTCCAATTCACCCCTCCACTTT. It yields the protein CASSSGQGSNSPLHF.

This clonotype was seen ten or more times. The chain is built from TRBV7-2 and TRBJ2-6; D is unresolved. This CDR3 is built from 16 residues. Germline values: CDR1 SGHTA, CDR2 FQGNSA. The V end was cut by 1 base, the J end by 1 base, with 8 bases between. CDR3 amino acids: CASSLVRDSGANVLTF. Here the CDR3 DNA reads TGTGCCAGCAGCTTAGTAAGGGATTCTGGGGCCAACGTCCTGACTTTC.

V usage is TRBV20-1 and J usage is TRBJ1-6; the D is unclear. The germline V gene encodes CDR1 DFQATT and CDR2 SNEGSKA (reference sequence). The CDR3 has 15 residues. V lost 1 base and J 3 bases, leaving 10 bases between the germline ends. CDR3 in amino acids: CSARVRVNYNSPLHF. CDR3 nucleotide sequence: TGCAGTGCTAGAGTGAGGGTCAACTATAATTCACCCCTCCACTTT.

This clonotype has at least ten counts. The chain has TRBV7-3 and TRBJ2-3; 10 bases align to TRBD2. Per germline, CDR1 SGHTA and CDR2 FQGTGA. V was pared by 6 bases and J by 4 bases, with 7 bases of the junction left unmatched. The CDR3 runs 15 residues. CDR3 nucleotides: TGTGCCAGCAGTGATGGACTAGCGGAGGCAGATACGCAGTATTTT. Translated, it gives CASSDGLAEADTQYF.

This clonotype was picked up many times. The chain is built from TRBV6-5 and TRBJ1-6; a possible D gene is TRBD1 (5 bases). CDR3 length: 18 amino acids. Germline CDR1 and CDR2: MNHEY and SVGAGI. V lost 0 bases to trimming and J lost 7 bases, with 19 bases between them. CDR3 DNA sequence: TGTGCCAGCAGTTACTCGAGGGGAGGACCCCTAGGCAATTCACCCCTCCACTTT. The encoded protein is CASSYSRGGPLGNSPLHF.

This clonotype was picked up many times. The chain recombines TRBV7-6 with TRBJ2-1; TRBD1 matches 10 bases. Trimming removed 5 bases from V and 4 bases from J; junction bases left unmatched: 23. The CDR3 totals 21 residues. The germline CDR1 and CDR2 sequences are SGHVS and FNYEAQ. The CDR3 sequence: CASSPRAGTGVSWDNYNEQFF. In DNA, the CDR3 is TGTGCCAGCAGCCCCCGGGCCGGGACAGGGGTGTCGTGGGATAATTACAATGAGCAGTTCTTC.

V usage is TRBV7-9 and J usage is TRBJ1-2; the match to TRBD1 covers 11 bases. This CDR3 region has 15 residues. With V trimmed by 6 bases and J by 7 bases, 10 bases remained unmatched. Germline lookup yields CDR1 SEHNR and CDR2 FQNEAQ (reference sequence). CDR3 nucleotides: TGTGCCAGCAGTTTCGGACAGGGGGCCTTCTCTGGCTACACCTTC. This gives the protein CASSFGQGAFSGYTF.

V is TRBV20-1 and J is TRBJ1-4; maybe TRBD1 (5 bases). There are 14 residues in the CDR3. CDR1 and CDR2 from the germline V gene are DFQATT and SNEGSKA (reference sequence). Trimming took 2 bases from V and 8 from J, leaving 15 bases between them. The CDR3 loop reads CSARLGQGPEKLFF. The CDR3 coding sequence is TGCAGTGCTAGATTGGGGCAGGGTCCAGAAAAACTGTTTTTT.

This rearrangement joins TRBV4-1 to TRBJ2-5; the D gene could be TRBD1 or TRBD2 (5 bases each). The CDR3 has 14 residues. CDR1 and CDR2 from the germline V gene are MGHRA and YSYEKL. The ends were cut back, 4 bases at V and 3 bases at J, with 12 bases in the middle. The CDR3 sequence is CASSPGTSEETQYF. The CDR3 DNA reads as TGCGCCAGCAGCCCGGGGACGTCTGAAGAGACCCAGTACTTC.

This clonotype was seen a few times. The V gene is TRBV12-3 or TRBV12-4, the J gene TRBJ2-2; TRBD2 agrees at 13 bases. Germline trimming cut 5 bases from V and 7 bases from J; bases unmatched to any gene: 7. This CDR3 is built from 16 residues. The CDR3 coding sequence is TGTGCCAGCAGTGTGGGACTAGCGGGGACTGGCGGGGAGCTGTTTTTT. It encodes CASSVGLAGTGGELFF.

This clonotype was picked up a small number of times. The rearrangement uses TRBV20-1 and TRBJ2-5; D might be TRBD2 (5 bases). The V end lost 3 bases, the J end lost 4 bases, and 12 bases lay between the germline ends. The CDR3 loop spans 13 amino acids. Looked up from germline, CDR1 is DFQATT and CDR2 is SNEGSKA (reference sequence). CDR3 sequence (DNA): TGCAGTGCTAGCGAGGACGAGGGAGAGACCCAGTACTTC. Its protein product is CSASEDEGETQYF.

This clonotype was detected ten times or more. J is TRBJ1-4 and V is TRBV29-1; D unclear. Germline CDR1 is SQVTM and CDR2 is ANQGSEA. This CDR3 comprises 14 residues. V shed 0 bases and J shed 5 bases, with 10 bases lying between them. This CDR3 is CSVEESGGNEKLFF. CDR3 DNA sequence: TGCAGCGTTGAAGAGTCAGGTGGAAATGAAAAACTGTTTTTT.

This clonotype was seen ten or more times. The chain carries TRBV10-3 and TRBJ2-5, with 9 positions matching TRBD1. The trim removed 6 bases at V and 3 bases at J, leaving 5 bases unmatched. Per the germline V gene, CDR1 is ENHRY and CDR2 is SYGVKD. The CDR3 sequence is 14 residues long. Written as DNA, the CDR3 is TGTGCCATCAGGGGGGACAGGGCGGAAGAGACCCAGTACTTC. Translating gives CAIRGDRAEETQYF.

The chain joins TRBV27 to TRBJ1-6; the D is unclear. Trimming cost V 2 bases and J 8 bases, with 4 bases left between them. This CDR3 comprises 12 residues. The germline V gene has CDR1 MNHEY and CDR2 SMNVEV (reference sequence). CDR3 nucleotide sequence: TGTGCCAGCAGTTTACCTGATTCACCCCTCCACTTT. Residues: CASSLPDSPLHF.

This chain uses TRBV20-1 with TRBJ1-5; the D is unclear. The CDR3 runs to 13 residues. V lost 2 bases and J lost 2, with 7 bases in between. Germline V gene sequence: CDR1 DFQATT, CDR2 SNEGSKA (reference sequence). For the CDR3, the DNA is TGCAGTGCTAGAAGCGGGGGCAATCAGCCCCAGCATTTT. Translated, it gives CSARSGGNQPQHF.

The sample holds many counts of this clonotype. This chain links TRBV20-1 with TRBJ2-7; 7 bases line up with TRBD2. V shed 0 bases, J shed 5 bases, and the junction held 10 bases outside the gene matches. The germline gives CDR1 DFQATT, CDR2 SNEGSKA (reference sequence). This CDR3 contains 15 residues. The CDR3 DNA is TGCAGTGCTAGAGATTCGGGACCGGGGAGGGACGAGCAGTACTTC. This sequence encodes CSARDSGPGRDEQYF.

Ten or more counts support this clonotype. V and J are TRBV7-9 and TRBJ1-5; possible D gene TRBD1, 6 bases. Per the germline V gene, CDR1 is SEHNR and CDR2 is FQNEAQ (reference sequence). The CDR3 has 13 amino acids. With 4 bases removed from V and 5 bases from J, the gap between germline ends came to 9 bases. CDR3 residues: CASSSEGDQPQHF. The CDR3 nucleotides read TGTGCCAGCAGCTCAGAGGGGGATCAGCCCCAGCATTTT. Looking up the rest from reference TRBV7-9 and TRBJ1-5 gives the full variable domain: DTGVSQNPRHKITKRGQNVTFRCDPISEHNRLYWYRQTLGQGPEFLTYFQNEAQLEKSRLLSDRFSAERPKGSFSTLEIQRTEQGDSAMYLCASSSEGDQPQHFGDGTRLSIL.